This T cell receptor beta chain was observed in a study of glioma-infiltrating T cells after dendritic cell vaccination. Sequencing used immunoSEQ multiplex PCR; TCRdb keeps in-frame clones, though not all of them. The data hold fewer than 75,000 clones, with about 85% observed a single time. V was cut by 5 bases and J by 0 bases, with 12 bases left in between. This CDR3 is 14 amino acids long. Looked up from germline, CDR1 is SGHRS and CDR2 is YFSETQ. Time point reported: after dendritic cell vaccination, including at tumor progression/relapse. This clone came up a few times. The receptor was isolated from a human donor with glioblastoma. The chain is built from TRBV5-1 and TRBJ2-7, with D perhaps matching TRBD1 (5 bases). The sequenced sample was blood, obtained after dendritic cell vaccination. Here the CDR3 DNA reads TGCGCCAGCAGGGCAGGACAATCCTCCTACGAGCAGTACTTC. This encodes CASRAGQSSYEQYF. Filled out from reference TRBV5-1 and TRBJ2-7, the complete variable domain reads KAGVTQTPRYLIKTRGQQVTLSCSPISGHRSVSWYQQTPGQGLQFLFEYFSETQRNKGNFPGRFSGRQFSNSRSEMNVSTLELGDSALYLCASRAGQSSYEQYFGPGTRLTVT.